These T cell receptor beta chains were read from a single sample in a study of blood T cell repertoires in COVID-19. Only in-frame clones appear in the TCRdb table, and some are missing; sequencing was by immunoSEQ multiplex PCR. The sample carries about 22,000 clones, approximately 88% recorded once. The sample taken for sequencing was peripheral blood. The source of these receptors is an older man with active or convalescent COVID-19. The CDR3 runs from the conserved cysteine through the conserved F or W. A D gene is named only where the DNA matches it firmly. Clone size is stated in some rows and not others, as once, few, many or a class when expanded.

d_call j_call v_call clone_size cdr3_nt cdr3_aa
TRBD2 TRBJ2-1 TRBV14 . TGTGCCAGCAGCCTTCGGACTAGCGGGGGCCCCCTGTTCTTC CASSLRTSGGPLFF
. TRBJ1-1 TRBV5-5 . TGTGCCAGCAGCAGCAAAGGCACAGCCCCCGCTGAAGCTTTCTTT CASSSKGTAPAEAFF
. TRBJ1-6 TRBV2 once TGTGCCAGCAGACAGGGAGAAGGTTCACCCCTCCACTTT CASRQGEGSPLHF
. TRBJ2-5 TRBV29-1 . TGCAGCTATCGACGGGTGGAGACCCAGTACTTC CSYRRVETQYF
TRBD1 TRBJ1-6 TRBV4-1 . TGCGCCAGCAGCCAAGGTTGGGGGGCAGGGGGTAATTCACCCCTCCACTTT CASSQGWGAGGNSPLHF
. TRBJ2-5 TRBV5-4 . TGTGCCAGCAGCCCGGGACTTAGAGAGACCCAGTACTTC CASSPGLRETQYF
. TRBJ1-5 TRBV7-2 . TGTGCCAGCAGCCTAGGGTCACAGGGTGGTCAGCCCCAGCATTTT CASSLGSQGGQPQHF
TRBD2 TRBJ2-3 TRBV7-9 . TGTGCCAGCAGCGAGCGGGGGGAGCGGGGGATGGATACGCAGTATTTT CASSERGERGMDTQYF
. TRBJ1-1 TRBV12-3/TRBV12-4 . TGTGCCAGCAGTTTGGTCGGGACTGAAGCTTTCTTT CASSLVGTEAFF
. TRBJ2-7 TRBV19 . TGTGCCAGTAGTATAAGTGGCAGGGCGAGCTCCTACGAGCAGTACTTC CASSISGRASSYEQYF
. TRBJ2-3 TRBV19 few TGTGCCAGTAGTGGGGTGGGCGGGACGGCGACCCACCCTAGCACAGATACGCAGTATTTT CASSGVGGTATHPSTDTQYF
TRBD1 TRBJ1-1 TRBV7-9 . TGTGCCAGCAGCTTAAAGACAGGGGTCAACACTGAAGCTTTCTTT CASSLKTGVNTEAFF
. TRBJ2-3 TRBV29-1 . TGCAGCGTTGAAGAGTGGGGAAATAAGGGGGTAGATACGCAGTATTTT CSVEEWGNKGVDTQYF
TRBD1 TRBJ2-5 TRBV7-9 . TGTGCCAGCAGCTTTGCTCCGGGACAGGGGGCACGACAAGAGACCCAGTACTTC CASSFAPGQGARQETQYF
. TRBJ2-6 TRBV24-1 . TGTGCCACCAGTGATTCCCCCACTTCGAACTCTGGGGCCAACGTCCTGACTTTC CATSDSPTSNSGANVLTF
. TRBJ2-2 TRBV27 few TGTGCCAGCAGTTGGCGTTGGGCGGGGAACCAGAACACCGGGGAGCTGTTTTTT CASSWRWAGNQNTGELFF
. TRBJ1-1 TRBV7-8 few TGTGCCAGCAGTGGACAAATTGAAGCTTTCTTT CASSGQIEAFF
TRBD1 TRBJ1-1 TRBV19 . TGTGCCAGTAGTTCGGGACAGGGCACTGAAGCTTTCTTT CASSSGQGTEAFF
. TRBJ1-5 TRBV14 . TGTGCCAGCAGCCAAGGGGCAGCCTACAATCAGCCCCAGCATTTT CASSQGAAYNQPQHF
. TRBJ1-5 TRBV27 once TGTGCCAGCAGCCCCCGGCCAAGCGGCAATCAGCCCCAGCATTTT CASSPRPSGNQPQHF
TRBD2 TRBJ2-3 TRBV15 . TGTGCCACCAGCAGATCCCAGCCTAGCGGGAGCACAGATACGCAGTATTTT CATSRSQPSGSTDTQYF
. TRBJ1-2 TRBV4-1 . TGCGCCAGCAGCCAAGATAGATCCTATGGCTACACCTTC CASSQDRSYGYTF
. TRBJ2-5 TRBV3-1/TRBV3-2 . TGTGCCAGCAGCCAAGTTCGGGAGACCCAGTACTTC CASSQVRETQYF
. TRBJ1-4 TRBV9 . TGTGCCAGCAGCGTAGGACTTAATAATGAAAAACTGTTTTTT CASSVGLNNEKLFF
. TRBJ1-4 TRBV5-6 . TGTGCCAGCAGCTTGGTTGTCCGGGGGGCTAATGAAAAACTGTTTTTT CASSLVVRGANEKLFF
. TRBJ1-2 TRBV3-1/TRBV3-2 . TGTGCCAGCAGCCGAGACTATGGCTACACCTTC CASSRDYGYTF
. TRBJ2-1 TRBV4-1 . TGCGCCAGCAGCCAGAGGGGGAATGAGCAGTTCTTC CASSQRGNEQFF
. TRBJ1-2 TRBV5-8 . TGTGCCAGCAGCTTTCTCGCAGGGCATGGCTACACCTTC CASSFLAGHGYTF
. TRBJ2-7 TRBV5-4 few TGTGCCAGCAGCAACCCCAGGGTCTCCTACGAGCAGTACTTC CASSNPRVSYEQYF
. TRBJ2-7 TRBV19 few TGTGCCAGTAGTCAAGGGGGAGACGAGCAGTACTTC CASSQGGDEQYF
TRBD1 TRBJ2-3 TRBV5-4 . TGTGCCAGCAGCGGCGGACAGGTCCACACAGATACGCAGTATTTT CASSGGQVHTDTQYF
. TRBJ2-1 TRBV12-3/TRBV12-4 . TGTGCCAGCAGTTATGGGACAGAGCAGTTCTTC CASSYGTEQFF
. TRBJ1-2 TRBV4-1 . TGCGCCAGCAGCCGACAGACAGTCCAACACAGACGGTGGCAAGATGGCTACACCTTC CASSRQTVQHRRWQDGYTF
TRBD1 TRBJ1-1 TRBV2 . TGTGCCAGCAGGCGGACAGGGGGCTCTGAAGCTTTCTTT CASRRTGGSEAFF
. TRBJ2-7 TRBV5-6 . TGTGCCAGCAGCTCCGGACAGTCCTCCTACGAGCAGTACTTC CASSSGQSSYEQYF
. TRBJ1-1 TRBV12-3/TRBV12-4 . TGTGCCAGTACGTACAGGAGGAACACTGAAGCTTTCTTT CASTYRRNTEAFF
. TRBJ2-5 TRBV5-6 . TGTGCCAGCAGGTTGCACGCGGGTGCCAGGTCGGCGGTGACCCAGTACTTC CASRLHAGARSAVTQYF
. TRBJ2-7 TRBV10-2 medium-sized TGCGCCAGCAGTGAGTCGGCAGACGAGCAGTACTTC CASSESADEQYF
. TRBJ2-7 TRBV4-3 . TGCGCCAGCAGCCAAGATTTAACAGTAGCCTACGAGCAGTACTTC CASSQDLTVAYEQYF
. TRBJ1-1 TRBV18 . TGTGCCAGCTCCGGGGGTGGGAACACTGAAGCTTTCTTT CASSGGGNTEAFF
TRBD1 TRBJ2-7 TRBV19 . TGTGCCAGTAGTTTCGGGGACAGCTCCTACGAGCAGTACTTC CASSFGDSSYEQYF
. TRBJ2-1 TRBV5-1 . TGCGCCAGCAGCTTGCCGGGAGTATCCTACAATGAGCAGTTCTTC CASSLPGVSYNEQFF